This note documents a single TCR beta chain sequence. No antigen is known for it. This sample stems from a study of blood T cells in healthy people across ages. At the level of the study: Template switching captured about one barcoded beta molecule per two T cells. Study-wide points: In older individuals, TCR beta diversity per million T cells was lower, falling roughly linearly with age. There was no known CMV status for donors, so expanded clonotype changes were possibly confounded.

A sample-barcoded 5' primer and a J-beta primer mix were used in a second PCR of roughly 6 to 11 cycles. TCRdb used MiXCR to reprocess the 5' RACE reads, holding one entry per CDR3 protein. The data contain some 1.1 million distinct CDR3 sequences, 35% to 45% of them singletons. Isolated per sample were at least 6 million PBMCs. The CDR3 runs 14 residues. Trimming took 6 bases from V and 5 from J; bases not matched to a gene: 7. CDR1 is MNHEY, CDR2 SMNVEV, per germline (reference sequence). The sequencing sample was made of blood. The receptor was derived from a man aged 18 to 29 in good health. The genes are TRBV27 and TRBJ1-5, with 7 bases identical to TRBD1. For the CDR3, the DNA is TGTGCCAGCAGCCAGAGGACAGGACATCAGCCCCAGCATTTT. Translating it yields CASSQRTGHQPQHF.